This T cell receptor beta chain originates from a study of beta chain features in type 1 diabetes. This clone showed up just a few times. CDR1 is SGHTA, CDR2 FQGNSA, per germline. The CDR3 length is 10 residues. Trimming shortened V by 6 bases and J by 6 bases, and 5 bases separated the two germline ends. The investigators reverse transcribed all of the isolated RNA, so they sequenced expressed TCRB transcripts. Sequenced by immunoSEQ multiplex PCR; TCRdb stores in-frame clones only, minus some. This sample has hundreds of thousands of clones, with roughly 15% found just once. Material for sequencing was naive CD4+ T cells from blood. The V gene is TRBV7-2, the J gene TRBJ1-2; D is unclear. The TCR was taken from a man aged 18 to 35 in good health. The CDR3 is CASSKDGYTF. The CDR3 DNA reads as TGTGCCAGCAGTAAGGATGGCTACACCTTC.